The next 8 T cell receptor beta chains were all read from a single sample in a study of CD8 T cells in ankylosing spondylitis. The study's findings and limits: Ankylosing spondylitis blood appeared to be characterized by a TCR beta motif of eight highly homologous variants.

For these TCRs, the target antigens are not known. TCRdb processed the 5' RACE reads anew with MiXCR; each CDR3 protein has one entry. The sample has more than 400,000 distinct CDR3 sequences, approximately 5.3% seen once; the top ten hold under 4.5%. Specimen: blood, either unsorted or a sorted T cell fraction (not recorded which). These TCRs come from a male donor with ankylosing spondylitis.

This clonotype has a count of ten or more. This chain's CDR3 is CASSFVSGGETQYF. CDR3 bases: TGTGCCAGCAGTTTCGTGAGCGGGGGTGAGACCCAGTACTTC. V is TRBV12-3 or TRBV12-4 and J is TRBJ2-5, with 8 positions matching TRBD2. The trim removed 3 bases at V and 5 bases at J, leaving 5 bases unmatched. The CDR3 sequence is 14 residues long.

This clonotype was seen repeatedly, ten times or more. V gene TRBV24-1 combines with J gene TRBJ2-2; D tentatively fits TRBD1 or TRBD2 (5 bases each). This CDR3 has 17 amino acids. In germline, CDR1 is KGHDR, CDR2 SFDVKD. The V end was cut by 4 bases, the J end by 2 bases, with 16 bases between. The CDR3 DNA reads TGTGCCACCAGTGACCCAGGGACGAGTGTCAACACCGGGGAGCTGTTTTTT. Protein: CATSDPGTSVNTGELFF.

This clonotype appeared many times. Written as DNA, the CDR3 is TGTGCCAGCAGTTTATTAGCAGGGGCGAACACCATATATTTT. Translation: CASSLLAGANTIYF. This chain links TRBV27 with TRBJ1-3, with D possibly being TRBD1 (6 bases). The germline V gene has CDR1 MNHEY and CDR2 SMNVEV (reference sequence). Trimming cost V 1 base and J 7 bases, with 11 bases left between them. The CDR3 consists of 14 residues.

This clonotype was seen at least ten times. The CDR3 DNA sequence: TGCAGTGCTAGAGTATACAGCTCCAATCAGCCCCAGCATTTT. It yields the protein CSARVYSSNQPQHF. The chain is built from TRBV20-1 and TRBJ1-5; D unclear. CDR1 is DFQATT and CDR2 is SNEGSKA in the germline V gene (reference sequence). Trimming removed 1 base at V and 3 bases at J, with 10 bases between. The CDR3 consists of 14 residues.

The table lists this clonotype with many counts. The chain has TRBV20-1 and TRBJ1-2; D may be TRBD1 (6 bases). Trimming removed 1 base at V and 8 bases at J, with 17 bases between. This CDR3 has 14 amino acids. Looked up from germline, CDR1 is DFQATT and CDR2 is SNEGSKA (reference sequence). The CDR3 protein is CSARVRGASSGYTF. CDR3 sequence (DNA): TGCAGTGCTAGAGTGCGGGGGGCAAGTAGCGGCTACACCTTC.

In its sample, this clonotype was seen many times. The rearrangement joins TRBV4-3 to TRBJ2-3, with 8 nucleotides matching TRBD2. The V gene's germline CDR1 is LGHNA and CDR2 YSLEER. Trimming removed 1 base from V and 4 bases from J; junction bases left unmatched: 7. This CDR3 has 16 amino acids. The CDR3 DNA reads TGCGCCAGCAGCCAAGTGGGAGCGGGGGTCGCAGATACGCAGTATTTT. Protein product: CASSQVGAGVADTQYF.

This clonotype was recorded at least ten times. The chain links TRBV9 to TRBJ1-1; TRBD1 might be the D (6 bases). The CDR3 is 15 amino acids. Per the germline V gene, CDR1 is SGDLS and CDR2 is YYNGEE. V gave up 4 bases and J gave up 0 bases, with 13 bases separating them. The CDR3 protein is CASSPLGQMNTEAFF. CDR3 DNA sequence: TGTGCCAGCAGCCCCCTGGGACAAATGAACACTGAAGCTTTCTTT.

This clonotype was picked up many times. The chain joins TRBV6-1 to TRBJ1-1, with D perhaps TRBD1 (6 bases). The germline CDR1 and CDR2 sequences are MNHNS and SASEGT. With 6 bases removed from V and 0 bases from J, the gap between germline ends came to 20 bases. CDR3 length: 17 residues. The DNA for the CDR3 is TGTGCCAGCAGCTTCCCCGGGGTACAGGGATTGAACACTGAAGCTTTCTTT. Its protein product is CASSFPGVQGLNTEAFF.